The present T cell receptor beta chain was sequenced within a study of T cell clonotyping in hematopoietic cell transplantation. Points from the study as a whole: Recipient TCR diversity dropped after transplant; expanded clonotypes rose from day 30 to 180. Few recipient clonotypes overlapped donors; over 95% were de novo at given depth. Higher Inverse Simpson Index values in graft donor and pretransplant recipient predicted broader posttransplant TCR diversity.

Clones were read by immunoSEQ multiplex PCR, and TCRdb kept only the in-frame ones, dropping some. The table includes about 12,000 clones, roughly nine tenths detected once. The CDR3 runs to 14 residues. Between the trimmed V and J ends, which lost 5 bases and 1 base, there was a span of 9 bases. CDR1 and CDR2 from the germline V gene are MNHEY and SVGAGI. Regarding this clone: Its antigen is undetermined.

The clonotype was recovered from a human donor who either received an allogeneic hematopoietic cell transplant for a myeloid malignancy or was a related donor (not recorded which). Some clones in this sample may be carry-over from other donors' samples. The source material was peripheral blood mononuclear cells. The rearrangement joins TRBV6-5 to TRBJ1-3; the D is unclear. The CDR3: CASSRAQSGNTIYF. The CDR3 nucleotides read TGTGCCAGCAGTCGCGCACAGTCTGGAAACACCATATATTTT.